This entry features one T cell receptor (beta chain) sequence. The trim removed 4 bases at V and 9 bases at J, leaving 6 bases unmatched. Germline assignment: CDR1 SGHTA and CDR2 FQGNSA. The CDR3 is made up of 15 amino acids. These data come from a study of T cell responses to AZD1222 COVID-19 vaccine. The table came from immunoSEQ multiplex PCR; TCRdb's copy has only in-frame clones and leaves some out. The sample has about 140,000 clones, roughly nine tenths seen once. This clonotype originated in an adult who received the MenACWY meningococcal vaccine as a control. The chain joins TRBV7-2 to TRBJ2-1; TRBD2 matches 13 bases. Source: peripheral blood, taken 28 days after the second dose of the MenACWY control vaccine. The chain's CDR3 is CASSWRTSGRGEQFF. CDR3 nucleotide sequence: TGTGCCAGCAGCTGGCGGACTAGCGGGAGAGGTGAGCAGTTCTTC.